These T cell receptor beta chains were read from a single sample in a study of T cells after posttransplantation cyclophosphamide. Profiling relied on immunoSEQ multiplex PCR, and the TCRdb table lists in-frame clones only, not all of them. This sample comprises 6,000 to 7,500 clones, none seen once only. Sequenced here: PBMCs, sampled after allogeneic stem cell transplant with posttransplant cyclophosphamide. These TCRs come from a male patient between 45 and 59 years old who received an allogeneic stem cell transplant from an unrelated donor, was CMV-positive, and had acute GVHD only. Some T cells may originate from the graft donor. Each CDR3 is given with its conserved first and last residue. D genes are given only for firm matches. Part of the rows lack a size; the others show once, few, many or a class for expanded clones.

v_gene	abundance	d_gene	j_gene	CDR3nt	CDR3aa
TRBV7-3	NA	NA	TRBJ2-1	TGTGCCAGCAGCTTAAGCGGGACCTACAATGAGCAGTTCTTC	CASSLSGTYNEQFF
TRBV19	many	TRBD1	TRBJ2-1	TGTGCCAGTAGTCGGACAGGGGATTGGGAGCAGTTCTTC	CASSRTGDWEQFF
TRBV5-4	many	TRBD2	TRBJ2-7	TGTGCCAGCAGCTTTAGCGGGGGGGCCTACGAGCAGTACTTC	CASSFSGGAYEQYF
TRBV7-9	many	TRBD1	TRBJ2-7	TGTGCCAGCAGCTCCACCCGACAGGGGGAGCAGTACTTC	CASSSTRQGEQYF
TRBV7-7	many	TRBD2	TRBJ2-2	TGTGCTAGCAGCTTAGCAATTCGGATAGCGGGAGTTACCGGGGAGCTGTTTTTT	CASSLAIRIAGVTGELFF
TRBV2	many	TRBD2	TRBJ2-2	TGTGCCAGCAGTGAAAGGACTAGCGGTCTACTAGGGGAGCTGTTTTTT	CASSERTSGLLGELFF
TRBV12-5	many	TRBD2	TRBJ2-5	TGTGCTAGTGGTCCCGGACGGCTAGCGGGAGACAGCCAAGAGACCCAGTACTTC	CASGPGRLAGDSQETQYF
TRBV7-2	few	NA	TRBJ2-5	TGTGCCAGCAGCGCCACCAGGGAGACCCAGTACTTC	CASSATRETQYF
TRBV19	many	TRBD1	TRBJ1-1	TGTGCCAGTAGTACTCGGCGGGGACAGGGTGGCACTGAAGCTTTCTTT	CASSTRRGQGGTEAFF
TRBV29-1	few	NA	TRBJ1-3	TGCAGCGCCCGGTTAGCGGCCCCTAAGGGGAACACCATATATTTT	CSARLAAPKGNTIYF
TRBV27	many	NA	TRBJ1-4	TGTGCCAGCAGTTTGACAATCCCTATTTTATCATACGAAAAACTGTTTTTT	CASSLTIPILSYEKLFF
TRBV2	many	NA	TRBJ2-7	TGTGCCAGCACCGGGGCCTACGAGCAGTACTTC	CASTGAYEQYF
TRBV7-2	few	TRBD1	TRBJ1-2	TGTGCCAGCAGCATCCCCAGGACAGGGGGCGATGGCTACACCTTC	CASSIPRTGGDGYTF
TRBV10-1	many	NA	TRBJ2-2	TGCGCCAGCAGTGAGTCGAGGGAGGTGGCCGGGGAGCTGTTTTTT	CASSESREVAGELFF
TRBV7-6	NA	NA	TRBJ2-5	TGTGCCAGCAGCTTAGGCCGGCAGGAGGAGCAGTACTTC	CASSLGRQEEQYF
TRBV19	many	NA	TRBJ2-2	TGTGCCAGTAGTAGGGGAGCGGTAAACACCGGGGAGCTGTTTTTT	CASSRGAVNTGELFF
TRBV7-3	many	TRBD2	TRBJ2-1	TGTGCCAGCAGCTTGCAAGCGGGAGGGGGGAATGAGCAGTTCTTC	CASSLQAGGGNEQFF
TRBV6-1	many	NA	TRBJ1-3	TGTGCCAGCAGTCGGGGAACAGAACCTGGAAACACCATATATTTT	CASSRGTEPGNTIYF
TRBV19	many	TRBD1	TRBJ1-5	TGTGCCAGTACCTTACTAGGACAGGGTGGCAATCAGCCCCAGCATTTT	CASTLLGQGGNQPQHF
TRBV9	few	TRBD1	TRBJ2-7	TGTGCCAGCAGTGCCGGGACAGGGAGCTCCTACGAGCAGTACTTC	CASSAGTGSSYEQYF
TRBV7-2	many	NA	TRBJ1-6	TGTGCCAGCAGTCTTGACAGGTCTAGGAATTCACCCCTCCACTTT	CASSLDRSRNSPLHF
TRBV6-1	many	TRBD1	TRBJ1-2	TGTGCCAGCAGTGGGGACAGGGCCTATGGCTACACCTTC	CASSGDRAYGYTF
TRBV27	many	NA	TRBJ2-3	TGTGCCAGCCATCCCGGCCAGAGGACAGCAAAAAGGGCAGATACGCAGTATTTT	CASHPGQRTAKRADTQYF
TRBV2	few	TRBD2	TRBJ2-1	TGTGCCAGCACTAGCGGGAGGGCCGGGTACAATGAGCAGTTCTTC	CASTSGRAGYNEQFF
TRBV6-5	many	NA	TRBJ1-1	TGTGCCAGCAGCCAGGTGCGAAGGAACACTGAAGCTTTCTTT	CASSQVRRNTEAFF
TRBV27	many	TRBD1	TRBJ2-3	TGTGCCAGCAGTTGGACAGGGGGTGCAGATACGCAGTATTTT	CASSWTGGADTQYF
TRBV2	many	TRBD2	TRBJ2-1	TGTGCCAGCAGCAACCGAAACGTAGCGGGAGGGCCGGGTTACAATGAGCAGTTCTTC	CASSNRNVAGGPGYNEQFF
TRBV19	many	TRBD1	TRBJ1-5	TGTGCCAGTAGTAAGTCAGGGGGCAGCGAGCCCCAGCATTTT	CASSKSGGSEPQHF
TRBV11-2	few	NA	TRBJ1-2	TGTGCCAGCAGCCCCGGTTTCAACTATGGCTACACCTTC	CASSPGFNYGYTF
TRBV27	many	NA	TRBJ1-1	TGTGCCAGCAGTCCCCTCTCCGCGCACACTGAAGCTTTCTTT	CASSPLSAHTEAFF
TRBV6-5	NA	NA	TRBJ2-3	TGTGCCAGCAGTTACTCATCGGACAGCAACACAGATACGCAGTATTTT	CASSYSSDSNTDTQYF
TRBV19	many	TRBD1	TRBJ2-7	TGTGCCACTCGACGGGGGACAGGTCCCCTGGGGCAGTACTTC	CATRRGTGPLGQYF
TRBV7-8	few	TRBD1	TRBJ1-2	TGTGCCAGCAGCCCTGCCCCTGACAGGGTCTATGGCTACACCTTC	CASSPAPDRVYGYTF
TRBV7-7	many	NA	TRBJ1-3	TGTGCCAGCAGCCCAGATTCTGGAAACACCATATATTTT	CASSPDSGNTIYF
TRBV28	NA	TRBD1	TRBJ1-1	TGTGCCAGCAGTTTATCCGGGACAGGGGGGCTTTCAAGGGCTTTCTTT	CASSLSGTGGLSRAFF
TRBV9	NA	NA	TRBJ2-1	TGTGCCAGCAGCTTATGGCAGGGTAGTGGAGATGAGCAGTTCTTC	CASSLWQGSGDEQFF
TRBV29-1	many	NA	TRBJ2-3	TGCAGCGTCCCACAGGGTAATTTT	CSVPQGNF
TRBV19	many	TRBD2	TRBJ2-3	TGTGCCAGTACCCCTAGCGGTTGGGATACGCAGTATTTT	CASTPSGWDTQYF
TRBV2	NA	TRBD2	TRBJ2-7	TGTGCCAGCGAGAGCGGGAGGTCCTACGAGCAGTACTTC	CASESGRSYEQYF
TRBV18	many	TRBD1	TRBJ2-2	TGTGCCAGCTCACAGGGACAGACCACCGGGGAGCTGTTTTTT	CASSQGQTTGELFF
TRBV4-2	many	TRBD1	TRBJ1-1	TGTGCCAGCAGCCCCCGGACAGGGCTCATGAACACTGAAGCTTTCTTT	CASSPRTGLMNTEAFF
TRBV5-1	NA	TRBD1	TRBJ2-2	TGCGCCAGCAGCTTGGGGGACAGGGAAGACACCGGGGAGCTGTTTTTT	CASSLGDREDTGELFF
TRBV28	many	TRBD2	TRBJ2-5	TGTGCCAGCAGCTCGGCGGGAGGGGGAGAGACCCAGTACTTC	CASSSAGGGETQYF
TRBV5-4	few	NA	TRBJ2-7	TGTGCCAGCAGAGAAGGGGTGACCTCCTACGAGCAGTACTTC	CASREGVTSYEQYF
TRBV4-1	many	TRBD2	TRBJ2-2	TGCGCCAGCAGCCTCCGGGAGGACACCGGGGAGCTGTTTTTT	CASSLREDTGELFF
TRBV4-3	few	NA	TRBJ1-2	TGCACCAGCAGCCAAGGGGCCAGCGGGTATGGCTACACCTTC	CTSSQGASGYGYTF
TRBV4-3	few	NA	TRBJ1-1	TGCGCCAGCAGCCAGGATTTACGGCAGAGCAGCGGGGCTTTCTTT	CASSQDLRQSSGAFF
TRBV11-3	NA	TRBD1	TRBJ1-1	TGTGCCAGCAGTGAGCGGACAGGGGCCACTGAAGCTTTCTTT	CASSERTGATEAFF
TRBV19	many	NA	TRBJ1-4	TGTGCCAGTAGCGACAGACCTAATGAAAAACTGTTTTTT	CASSDRPNEKLFF
TRBV5-1	many	TRBD2	TRBJ2-7	TGCGCCAGCAGCTTGTATGCGGGGGAAGGGTACGAGCAGTACTTC	CASSLYAGEGYEQYF